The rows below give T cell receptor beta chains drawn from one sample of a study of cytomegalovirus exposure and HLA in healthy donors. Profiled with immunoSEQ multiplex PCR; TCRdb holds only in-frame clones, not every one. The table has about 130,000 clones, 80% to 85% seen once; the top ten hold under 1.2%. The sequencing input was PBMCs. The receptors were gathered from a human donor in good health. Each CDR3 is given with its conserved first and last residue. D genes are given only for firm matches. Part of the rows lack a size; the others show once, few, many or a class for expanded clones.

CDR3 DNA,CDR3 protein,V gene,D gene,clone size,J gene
TGTGCCAGTACGCAGGGGAACCAAGAGACCCAGTACTTC,CASTQGNQETQYF,TRBV19,.,.,TRBJ2-5
TGCGCCTCCGGGTCGGATACGCAGTATTTT,CASGSDTQYF,TRBV5-1,.,.,TRBJ2-3
TGTGCCAGTAGTATTCGGGGGGAGACCTACGAGCAGTACTTC,CASSIRGETYEQYF,TRBV19,TRBD2,.,TRBJ2-7
TGTGCCAGCAGGGGACAGGCAGTTGGGAACACCATATATTTT,CASRGQAVGNTIYF,TRBV2,TRBD1,.,TRBJ1-3
TGTGCCACAGCCCCAGGACAGTTGGAGACCCAGTACTTC,CATAPGQLETQYF,TRBV10-3,.,.,TRBJ2-5
TGTGCCAGCAGTTTAAGGGGGCAGTTTGGCGAGCAGTACTTC,CASSLRGQFGEQYF,TRBV28,TRBD1,.,TRBJ2-7
TGTGCCAGCGCAAAACTACCACGATATATCAATGAGCAGTTCTTC,CASAKLPRYINEQFF,TRBV27,.,once,TRBJ2-1
TGTGCCAGCAGTGACGAACAGACAGGGAAGGAGCAGTTCTTC,CASSDEQTGKEQFF,TRBV25-1,TRBD1,.,TRBJ2-1
TGTGCCAGCTGGGGAAACCGAGGGGGGGGCGATGAGCAGTTCTTC,CASWGNRGGGDEQFF,TRBV2,.,.,TRBJ2-1
TGTGCCAGCTCACAGACAGGCGTCCCTGGGGCCAACGTCCTGACTTTC,CASSQTGVPGANVLTF,TRBV18,.,.,TRBJ2-6
TGTGCCAGCGGACAGGGAAGAGATACGCAGTATTTT,CASGQGRDTQYF,TRBV7-9,TRBD1,few,TRBJ2-3
TGCGCCAGCAGCCGCCTGAACGGGGGTACAGATACGCAGTATTTT,CASSRLNGGTDTQYF,TRBV4-1,.,.,TRBJ2-3